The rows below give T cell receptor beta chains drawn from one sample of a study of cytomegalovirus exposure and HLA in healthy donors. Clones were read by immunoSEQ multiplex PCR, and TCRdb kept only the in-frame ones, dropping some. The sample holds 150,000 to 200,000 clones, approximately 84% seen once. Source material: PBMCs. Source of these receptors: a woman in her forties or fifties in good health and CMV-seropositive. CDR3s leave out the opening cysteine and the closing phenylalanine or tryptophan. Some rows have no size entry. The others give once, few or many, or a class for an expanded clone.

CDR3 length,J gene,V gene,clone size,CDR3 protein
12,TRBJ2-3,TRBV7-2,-,ASSFYGGTDTQY
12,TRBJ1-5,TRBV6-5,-,ASSRLSSDQPQH
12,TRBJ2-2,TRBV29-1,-,SVGGRKNTGELF
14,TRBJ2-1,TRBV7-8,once,ASSHSISTGNNEQF
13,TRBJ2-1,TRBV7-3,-,ASSLNAGGPTEQF
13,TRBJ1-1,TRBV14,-,ASSRRTGGLERAF
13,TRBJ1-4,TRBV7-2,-,ASSSYRGVNEKLF
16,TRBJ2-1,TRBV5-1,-,ASSSSAATGGSYNEQF
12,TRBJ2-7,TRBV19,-,ASRQTGRSYEQY
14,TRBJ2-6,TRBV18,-,ASSPKRGVWANVLT
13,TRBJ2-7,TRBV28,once,ASNLPGTGSPEQY
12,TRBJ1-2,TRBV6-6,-,ASSYSPGQNGYT
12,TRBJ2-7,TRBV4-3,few,ASSQAVQGGEQY
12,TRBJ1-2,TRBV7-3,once,ASSVRDRNVGYT
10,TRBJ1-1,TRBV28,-,ASSVQNTEAF
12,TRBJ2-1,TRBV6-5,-,ASSYDRGNYEQF
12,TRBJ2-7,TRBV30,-,AWSLQGIGTKQY
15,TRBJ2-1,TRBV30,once,AWSSVFRDRGFDEQF
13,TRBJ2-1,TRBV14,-,ASSQGLGGYNEQF
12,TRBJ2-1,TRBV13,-,ASSPAGSYNEQF
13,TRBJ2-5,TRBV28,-,ASSPSGPLQETQY
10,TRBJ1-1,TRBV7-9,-,SSSLVRDEAF
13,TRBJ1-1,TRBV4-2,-,ASSQEGTGIGGAF
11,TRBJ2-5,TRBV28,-,ASSTRVRETQY
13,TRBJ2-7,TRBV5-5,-,ASSLEPGSPLRQY
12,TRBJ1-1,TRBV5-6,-,ASSPWTTGSEAF
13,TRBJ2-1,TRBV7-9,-,ASSSPTRAGAEQF
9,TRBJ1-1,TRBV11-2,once,ASSSGGEAF
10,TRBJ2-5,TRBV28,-,ASSPIGRTQY
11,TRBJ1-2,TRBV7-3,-,ASSLQGARGYT
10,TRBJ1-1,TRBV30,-,AWRPGPTEAF
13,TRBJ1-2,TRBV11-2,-,ASSAPDRSLYGYT
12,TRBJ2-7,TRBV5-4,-,ASSLVSGSYEQY
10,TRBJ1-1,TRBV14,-,ASSQTGAEAF
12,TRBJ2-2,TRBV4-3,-,ASSQDPSTGELF
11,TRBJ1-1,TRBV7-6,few,ASSLAAGTEAF
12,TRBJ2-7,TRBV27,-,ASSSDRGSYEQY
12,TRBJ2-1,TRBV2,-,ASTGLAAANEQF
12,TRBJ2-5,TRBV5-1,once,ASSSTGVQETQY
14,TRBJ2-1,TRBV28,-,ASSRRLAFSYNEQF
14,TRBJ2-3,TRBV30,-,AWSVPSGESTDTQY
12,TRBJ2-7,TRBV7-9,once,ASSLAGQPYEQY
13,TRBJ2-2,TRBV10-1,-,ASSENRGGTGELF
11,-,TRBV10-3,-,AISQLGSYEQY
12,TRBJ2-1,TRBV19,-,ASSVSGTSNEQF
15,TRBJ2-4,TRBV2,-,ASSAPGAGGTKNIQY